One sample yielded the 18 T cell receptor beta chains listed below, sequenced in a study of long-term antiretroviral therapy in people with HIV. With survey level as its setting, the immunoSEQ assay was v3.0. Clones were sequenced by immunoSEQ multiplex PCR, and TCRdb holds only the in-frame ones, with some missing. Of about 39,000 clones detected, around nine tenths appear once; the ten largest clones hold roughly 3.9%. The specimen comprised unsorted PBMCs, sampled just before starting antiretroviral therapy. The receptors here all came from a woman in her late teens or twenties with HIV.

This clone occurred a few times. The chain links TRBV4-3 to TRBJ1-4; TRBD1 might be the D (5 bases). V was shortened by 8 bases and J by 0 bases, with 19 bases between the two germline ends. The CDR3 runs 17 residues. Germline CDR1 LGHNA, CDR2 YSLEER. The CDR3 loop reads CASGKTRAQATNEKLFF. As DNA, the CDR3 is TGCGCCAGCGGGAAGACCCGGGCACAGGCAACTAATGAAAAACTGTTTTTT.

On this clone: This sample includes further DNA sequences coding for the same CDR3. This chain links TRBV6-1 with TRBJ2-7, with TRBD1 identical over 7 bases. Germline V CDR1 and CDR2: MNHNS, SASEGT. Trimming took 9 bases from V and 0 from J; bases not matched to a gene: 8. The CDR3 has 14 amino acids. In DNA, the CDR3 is TGTGCCAGTAGGGGGCAGGGAAGCTCCTACGAGCAGTACTTC. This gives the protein CASRGQGSSYEQYF.

The chain's CDR3 is CASKLYFRGEEQYF. The CDR3 region has the DNA TGTGCCAGCAAATTGTATTTTAGGGGGGAGGAGCAGTACTTC. The chain recombines TRBV6-1 with TRBJ2-7; the D gene could be TRBD1 or TRBD2 (6 bases each). The germline V gene encodes CDR1 MNHNS and CDR2 SASEGT. The CDR3 spans 14 residues. V was pared by 7 bases and J by 7 bases, with 20 bases between.

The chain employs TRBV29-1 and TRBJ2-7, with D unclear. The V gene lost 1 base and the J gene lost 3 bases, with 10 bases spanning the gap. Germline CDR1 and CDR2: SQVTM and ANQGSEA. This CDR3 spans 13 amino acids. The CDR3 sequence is CSVEAGPGYEQYF. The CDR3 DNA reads TGCAGCGTTGAAGCAGGTCCCGGCTACGAGCAGTACTTC.

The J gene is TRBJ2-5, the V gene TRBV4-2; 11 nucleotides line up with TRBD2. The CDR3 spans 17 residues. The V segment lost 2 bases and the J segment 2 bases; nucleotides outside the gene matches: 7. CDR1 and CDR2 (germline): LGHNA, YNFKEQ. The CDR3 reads CASSQSLGLAEQETQYF. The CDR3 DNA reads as TGTGCCAGCAGCCAAAGCCTGGGACTAGCGGAACAAGAGACCCAGTACTTC.

The CDR3 here is CASSLSRVTDTQYF. CDR3 coding DNA: TGTGCCAGCAGCTTAAGCAGGGTCACAGATACGCAGTATTTT. The chain links TRBV7-8 to TRBJ2-3, with D perhaps TRBD1 (5 bases). CDR1 and CDR2 (germline): SGHVS, FQNEAQ. This CDR3 spans 14 amino acids. Trimming cost V 2 bases and J 2 bases, with 8 bases left between them.

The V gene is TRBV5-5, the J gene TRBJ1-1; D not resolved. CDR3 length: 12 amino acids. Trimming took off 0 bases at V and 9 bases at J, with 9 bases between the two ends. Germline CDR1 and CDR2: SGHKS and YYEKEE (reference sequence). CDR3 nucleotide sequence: TGTGCCAGCAGCTTGGCCGGTCTCCAAGCTTTCTTT. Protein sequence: CASSLAGLQAFF.

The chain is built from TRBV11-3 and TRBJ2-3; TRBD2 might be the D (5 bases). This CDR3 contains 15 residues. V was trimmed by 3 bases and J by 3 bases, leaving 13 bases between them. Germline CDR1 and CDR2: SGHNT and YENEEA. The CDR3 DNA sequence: TGTGCCAGCAGCTTTGGGAGCGGACGGACAGATACGCAGTATTTT. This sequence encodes CASSFGSGRTDTQYF.

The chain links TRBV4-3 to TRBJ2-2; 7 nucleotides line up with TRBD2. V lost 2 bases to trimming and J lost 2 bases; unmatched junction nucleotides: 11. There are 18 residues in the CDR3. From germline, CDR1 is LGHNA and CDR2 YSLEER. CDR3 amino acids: CASSQFNFGTTNTGELFF. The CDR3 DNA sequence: TGCGCCAGCAGCCAATTTAATTTTGGGACTACTAACACCGGGGAGCTGTTTTTT.

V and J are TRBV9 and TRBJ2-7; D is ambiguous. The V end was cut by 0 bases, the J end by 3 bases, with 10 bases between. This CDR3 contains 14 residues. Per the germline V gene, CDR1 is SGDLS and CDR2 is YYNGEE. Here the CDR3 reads CASSVGPSVYEQYF. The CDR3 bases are TGTGCCAGCAGCGTAGGGCCGTCGGTCTACGAGCAGTACTTC.

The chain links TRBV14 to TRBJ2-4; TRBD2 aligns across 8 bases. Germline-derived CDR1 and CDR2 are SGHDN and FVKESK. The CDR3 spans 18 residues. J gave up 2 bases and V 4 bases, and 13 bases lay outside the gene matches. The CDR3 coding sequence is TGTGCCAGCAGCCTCGCCGGGACTAGTATTTTAACCAAAAACATTCAGTACTTC. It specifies CASSLAGTSILTKNIQYF. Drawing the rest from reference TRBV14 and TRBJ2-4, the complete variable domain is EAGVTQFPSHSVIEKGQTVTLRCDPISGHDNLYWYRRVMGKEIKFLLHFVKESKQDESGMPNNRFLAERTGGTYSTLKVQPAELEDSGVYFCASSLAGTSILTKNIQYFGAGTRLSVL.

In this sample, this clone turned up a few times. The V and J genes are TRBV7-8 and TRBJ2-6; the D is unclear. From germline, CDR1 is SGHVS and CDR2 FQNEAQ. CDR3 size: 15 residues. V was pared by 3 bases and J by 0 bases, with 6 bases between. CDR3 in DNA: TGTGCCAGCAGCTTGGGCAGCTCTGGGGCCAACGTCCTGACTTTC. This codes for CASSLGSSGANVLTF.

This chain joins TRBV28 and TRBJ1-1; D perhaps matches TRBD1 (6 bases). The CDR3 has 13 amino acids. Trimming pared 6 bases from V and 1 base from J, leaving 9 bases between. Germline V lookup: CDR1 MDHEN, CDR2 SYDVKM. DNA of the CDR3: TGTGCCAGCAGCTGGGGGGCGAACACTGAAGCTTTCTTT. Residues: CASSWGANTEAFF.

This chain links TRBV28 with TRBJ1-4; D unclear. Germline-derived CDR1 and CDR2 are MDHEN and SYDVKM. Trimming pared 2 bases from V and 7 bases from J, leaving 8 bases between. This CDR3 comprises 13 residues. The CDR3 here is CASSLDSVEKLFF. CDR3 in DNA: TGTGCCAGCAGTTTAGATAGCGTTGAAAAACTGTTTTTT.

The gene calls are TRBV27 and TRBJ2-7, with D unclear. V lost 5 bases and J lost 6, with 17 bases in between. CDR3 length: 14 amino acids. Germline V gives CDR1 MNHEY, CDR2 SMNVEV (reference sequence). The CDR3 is CASSPSGDLIEQYF. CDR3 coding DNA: TGTGCCAGCAGTCCTTCTGGGGATCTTATCGAGCAGTACTTC.

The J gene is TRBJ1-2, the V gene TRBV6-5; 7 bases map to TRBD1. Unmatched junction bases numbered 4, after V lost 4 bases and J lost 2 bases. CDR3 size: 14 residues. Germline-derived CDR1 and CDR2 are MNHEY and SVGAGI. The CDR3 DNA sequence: TGTGCCAGCAGTTTGACAGGGCCGAACTATGGCTACACCTTC. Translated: CASSLTGPNYGYTF.

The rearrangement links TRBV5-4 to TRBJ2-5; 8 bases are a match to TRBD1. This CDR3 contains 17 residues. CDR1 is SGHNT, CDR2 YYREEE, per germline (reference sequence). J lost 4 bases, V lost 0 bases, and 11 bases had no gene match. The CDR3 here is CASSLGGGRGRGETQYF. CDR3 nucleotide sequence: TGTGCCAGCAGCTTGGGGGGAGGCAGGGGGCGCGGAGAGACCCAGTACTTC.

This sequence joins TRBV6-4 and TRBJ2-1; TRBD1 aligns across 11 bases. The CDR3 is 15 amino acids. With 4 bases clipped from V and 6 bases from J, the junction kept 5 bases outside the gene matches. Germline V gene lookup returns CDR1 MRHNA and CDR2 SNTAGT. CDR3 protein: CASSVSGTGGNEQFF. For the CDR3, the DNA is TGTGCCAGCAGTGTCTCCGGGACAGGGGGCAATGAGCAGTTCTTC.